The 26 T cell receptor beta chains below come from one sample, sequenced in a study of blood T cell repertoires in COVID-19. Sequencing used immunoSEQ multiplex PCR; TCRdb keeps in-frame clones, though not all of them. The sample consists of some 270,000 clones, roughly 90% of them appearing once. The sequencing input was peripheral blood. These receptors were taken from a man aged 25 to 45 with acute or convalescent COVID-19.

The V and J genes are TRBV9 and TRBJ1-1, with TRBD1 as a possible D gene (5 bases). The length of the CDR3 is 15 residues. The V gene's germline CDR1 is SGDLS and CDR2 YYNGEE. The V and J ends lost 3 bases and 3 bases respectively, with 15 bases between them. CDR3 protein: CASSGELQGHTEAFF. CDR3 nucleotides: TGTGCCAGCAGCGGAGAGCTCCAGGGCCACACTGAAGCTTTCTTT.

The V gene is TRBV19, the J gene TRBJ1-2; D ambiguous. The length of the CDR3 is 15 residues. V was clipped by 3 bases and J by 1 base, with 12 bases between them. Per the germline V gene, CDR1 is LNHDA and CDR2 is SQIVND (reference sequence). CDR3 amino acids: CASSIFPGFNYGYTF. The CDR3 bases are TGTGCCAGTAGTATCTTTCCGGGGTTTAACTATGGCTACACCTTC.

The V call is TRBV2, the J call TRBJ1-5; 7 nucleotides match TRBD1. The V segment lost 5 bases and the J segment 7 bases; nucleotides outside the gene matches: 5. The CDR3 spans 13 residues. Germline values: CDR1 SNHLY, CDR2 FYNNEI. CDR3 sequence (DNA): TGTGCCAGCAGTTCATCAGGGGGACAGCCCCAGCATTTT. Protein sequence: CASSSSGGQPQHF.

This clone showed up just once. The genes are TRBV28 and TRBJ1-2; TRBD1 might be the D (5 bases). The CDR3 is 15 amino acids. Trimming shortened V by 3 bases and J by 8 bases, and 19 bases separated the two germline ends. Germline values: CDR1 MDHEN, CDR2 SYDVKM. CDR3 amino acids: CASSFPPGEGRGYTF. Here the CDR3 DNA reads TGTGCCAGCAGTTTCCCTCCTGGGGAGGGGCGCGGCTACACCTTC.

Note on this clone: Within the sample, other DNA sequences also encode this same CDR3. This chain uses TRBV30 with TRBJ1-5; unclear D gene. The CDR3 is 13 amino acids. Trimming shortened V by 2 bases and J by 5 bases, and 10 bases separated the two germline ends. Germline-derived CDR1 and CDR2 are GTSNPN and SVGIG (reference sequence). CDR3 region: CAWSTQADQPQHF. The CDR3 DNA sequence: TGTGCCTGGAGTACCCAGGCTGATCAGCCCCAGCATTTT.

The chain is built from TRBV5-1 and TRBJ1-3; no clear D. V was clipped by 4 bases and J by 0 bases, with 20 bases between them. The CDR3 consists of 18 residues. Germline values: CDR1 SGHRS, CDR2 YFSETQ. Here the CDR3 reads CASSPFGVGRTSGNTIYF. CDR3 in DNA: TGCGCCAGCAGCCCCTTCGGGGTTGGACGGACCTCTGGAAACACCATATATTTT.

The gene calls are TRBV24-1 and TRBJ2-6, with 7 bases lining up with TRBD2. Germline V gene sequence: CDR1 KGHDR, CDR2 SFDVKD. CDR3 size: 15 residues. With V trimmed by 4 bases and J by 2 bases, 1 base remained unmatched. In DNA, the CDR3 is TGTGCCACCAGTGAGGGAGGGACTGGGGCCAACGTCCTGACTTTC. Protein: CATSEGGTGANVLTF.

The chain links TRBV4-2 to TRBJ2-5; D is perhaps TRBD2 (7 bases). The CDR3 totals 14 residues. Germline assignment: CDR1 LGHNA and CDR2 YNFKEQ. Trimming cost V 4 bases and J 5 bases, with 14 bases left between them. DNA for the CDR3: TGTGCCAGCAGCCTCACGGGGGGCGTCGAGACCCAGTACTTC. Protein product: CASSLTGGVETQYF.

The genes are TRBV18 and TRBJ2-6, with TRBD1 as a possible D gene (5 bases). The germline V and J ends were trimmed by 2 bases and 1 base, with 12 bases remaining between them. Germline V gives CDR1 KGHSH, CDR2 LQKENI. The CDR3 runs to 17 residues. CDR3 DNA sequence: TGTGCCAGCTCACCATCGCTCCAGGGATCTGGGGCCAACGTCCTGACTTTC. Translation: CASSPSLQGSGANVLTF.

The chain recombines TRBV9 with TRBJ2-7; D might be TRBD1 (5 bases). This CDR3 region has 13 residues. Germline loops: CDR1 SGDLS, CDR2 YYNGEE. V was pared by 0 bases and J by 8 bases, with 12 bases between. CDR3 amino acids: CASSVADTEQQYF. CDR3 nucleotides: TGTGCCAGCAGCGTAGCGGACACAGAGCAGCAGTACTTC.

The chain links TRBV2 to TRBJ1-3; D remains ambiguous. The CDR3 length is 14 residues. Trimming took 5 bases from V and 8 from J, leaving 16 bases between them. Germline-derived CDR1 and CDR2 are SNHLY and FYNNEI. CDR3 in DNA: TGTGCCAGCAGTCTAGGGAGTCGCGGGGACACCATATATTTT. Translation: CASSLGSRGDTIYF.

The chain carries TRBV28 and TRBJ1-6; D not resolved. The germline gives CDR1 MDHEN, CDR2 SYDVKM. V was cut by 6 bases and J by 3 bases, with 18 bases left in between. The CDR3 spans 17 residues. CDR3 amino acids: CASRSRLEVVYNSPLHF. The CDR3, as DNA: TGTGCCAGCAGGTCCAGGTTGGAGGTTGTCTATAATTCACCCCTCCACTTT.

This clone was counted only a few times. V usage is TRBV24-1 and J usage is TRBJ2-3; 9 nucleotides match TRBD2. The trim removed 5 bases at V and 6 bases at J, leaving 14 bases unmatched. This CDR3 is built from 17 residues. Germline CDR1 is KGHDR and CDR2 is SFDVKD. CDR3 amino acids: CATSGGAGGLIRDTQYF. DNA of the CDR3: TGTGCCACCAGTGGTGGAGCGGGAGGTCTTATTCGGGATACGCAGTATTTT.

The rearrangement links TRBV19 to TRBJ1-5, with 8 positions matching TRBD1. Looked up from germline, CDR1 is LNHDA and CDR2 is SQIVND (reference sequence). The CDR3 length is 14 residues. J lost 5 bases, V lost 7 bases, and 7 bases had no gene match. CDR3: CASIGDRSHQPQHF. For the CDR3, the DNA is TGTGCCAGTATCGGGGACAGGTCCCATCAGCCCCAGCATTTT.

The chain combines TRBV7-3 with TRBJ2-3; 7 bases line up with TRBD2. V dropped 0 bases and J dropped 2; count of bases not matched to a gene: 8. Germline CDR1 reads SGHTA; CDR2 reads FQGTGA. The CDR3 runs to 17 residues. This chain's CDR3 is CASSLTFASGITDTQYF. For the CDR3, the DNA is TGTGCCAGCAGCTTAACGTTCGCTAGCGGAATCACAGATACGCAGTATTTT.

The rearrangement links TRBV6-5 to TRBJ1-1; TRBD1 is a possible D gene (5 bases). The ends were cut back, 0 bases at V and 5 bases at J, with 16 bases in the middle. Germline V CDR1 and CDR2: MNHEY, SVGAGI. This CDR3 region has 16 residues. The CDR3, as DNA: TGTGCCAGCAGTTACTCGTTAACCCATGGGGGGACTGAAGCTTTCTTT. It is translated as CASSYSLTHGGTEAFF.

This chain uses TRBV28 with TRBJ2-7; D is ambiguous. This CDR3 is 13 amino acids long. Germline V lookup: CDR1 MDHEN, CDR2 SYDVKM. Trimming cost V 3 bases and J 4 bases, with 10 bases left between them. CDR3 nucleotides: TGTGCCAGCAGTTTCAGGCCCTCGTACGAGCAGTACTTC. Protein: CASSFRPSYEQYF.

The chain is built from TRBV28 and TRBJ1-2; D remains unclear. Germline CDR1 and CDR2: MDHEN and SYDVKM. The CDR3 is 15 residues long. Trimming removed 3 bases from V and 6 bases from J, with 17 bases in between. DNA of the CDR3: TGTGCCAGCAGTTTTTTATTCACGGGTGCTAATGGCTACACCTTC. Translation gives CASSFLFTGANGYTF.

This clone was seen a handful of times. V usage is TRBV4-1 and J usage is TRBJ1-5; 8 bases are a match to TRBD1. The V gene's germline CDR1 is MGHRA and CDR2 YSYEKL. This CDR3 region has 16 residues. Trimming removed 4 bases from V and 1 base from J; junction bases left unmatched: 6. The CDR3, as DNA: TGCGCCAGCAGCCGGACAGGGATAGGCAGCAATCAGCCCCAGCATTTT. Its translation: CASSRTGIGSNQPQHF.

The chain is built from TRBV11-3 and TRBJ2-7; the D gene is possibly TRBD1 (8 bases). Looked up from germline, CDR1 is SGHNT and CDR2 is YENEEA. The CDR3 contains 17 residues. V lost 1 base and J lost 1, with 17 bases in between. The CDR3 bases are TGTGCCAGCAGCTTAGTATGTGGGGGGGACAGGTCCTACGAGCAGTACTTC. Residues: CASSLVCGGDRSYEQYF.

The CDR3 region has the DNA TGTGCCAGCAGCCCCCGTGACCTCTATTTCTCAGGGACCCAGTACTTC. This translates into CASSPRDLYFSGTQYF. This chain joins TRBV3-1 (or the pseudogene TRBV3-2) and TRBJ2-5; unclear D gene. V was trimmed by 4 bases and J by 7 bases, leaving 22 bases between them. There are 16 residues in the CDR3. CDR1 and CDR2 from the germline V gene are LGHDT and YNNKEL (reference sequence).

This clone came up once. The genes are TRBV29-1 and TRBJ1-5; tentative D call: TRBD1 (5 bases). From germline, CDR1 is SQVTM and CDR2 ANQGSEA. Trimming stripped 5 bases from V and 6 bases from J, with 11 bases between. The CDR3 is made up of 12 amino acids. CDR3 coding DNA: TGCAGCGTTATGACAGAGACTCAGCCCCAGCATTTT. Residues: CSVMTETQPQHF.

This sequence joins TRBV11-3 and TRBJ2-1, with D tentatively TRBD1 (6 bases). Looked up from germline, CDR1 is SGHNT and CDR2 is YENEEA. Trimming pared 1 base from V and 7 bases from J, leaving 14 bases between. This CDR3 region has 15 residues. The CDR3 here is CASSLAVGGRNEQFF. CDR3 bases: TGTGCCAGCAGCTTAGCCGTAGGGGGTAGGAATGAGCAGTTCTTC.

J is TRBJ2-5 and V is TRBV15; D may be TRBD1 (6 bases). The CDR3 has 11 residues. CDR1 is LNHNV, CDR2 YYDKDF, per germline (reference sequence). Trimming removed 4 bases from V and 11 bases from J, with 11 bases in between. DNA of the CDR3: TGTGCCACCAGCACCTACAGGGTGCAGTACTTC. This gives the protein CATSTYRVQYF.

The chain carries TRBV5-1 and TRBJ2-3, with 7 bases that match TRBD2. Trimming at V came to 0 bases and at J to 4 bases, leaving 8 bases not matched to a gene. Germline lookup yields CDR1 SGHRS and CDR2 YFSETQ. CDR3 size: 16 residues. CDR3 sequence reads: CASSLVGTTLPDTQYF. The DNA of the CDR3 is TGCGCCAGCAGCTTGGTCGGGACTACCCTTCCAGATACGCAGTATTTT.

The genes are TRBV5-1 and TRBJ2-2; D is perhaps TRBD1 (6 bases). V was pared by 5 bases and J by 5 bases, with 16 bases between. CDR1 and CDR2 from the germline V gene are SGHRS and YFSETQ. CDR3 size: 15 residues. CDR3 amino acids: CASSMTGGGTGELFF. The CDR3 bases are TGCGCCAGCAGTATGACAGGAGGTGGAACCGGGGAGCTGTTTTTT.